A selection of T cell receptor beta chains follows, all from one sample in a study of metastatic and nonmetastatic thyroid tumors. With MiXCR, TCRdb called clones anew from the PCR reads. The sample has tens of thousands of clones; 15% to 20% are singletons. The material sequenced was blood. Receptor source: a female donor with papillary thyroid cancer or a benign thyroid nodule (not recorded which). Some clones in this sample may be carry-over from other donors' samples. Each CDR3 is given with its conserved first and last residue. Fields, in order: V gene, D gene, J gene, clone size, CDR3 protein, CDR3 DNA. D genes are given only for firm matches. Not all rows give a size; the values are once, few, many and, for expanded clones, a class.

V: TRBV11-3; D: .; J: TRBJ1-1; size: few; CDR3: CASSFGRYNTEAFF; DNA: TGTGCCAGCAGCTTCGGACGGTATAACACTGAAGCTTTCTTT
V: TRBV10-3; D: .; J: TRBJ2-2; size: .; CDR3: CAISESGQATLELFF; DNA: TGTGCCATCAGTGAGTCGGGGCAGGCCACCTTGGAGCTGTTTTTT
V: TRBV7-6; D: .; J: TRBJ2-3; size: many; CDR3: CASSLTRDTQYF; DNA: TGTGCCAGCAGCTTAACCCGAGATACGCAGTATTTT
V: TRBV6-1; D: .; J: TRBJ1-1; size: .; CDR3: CASPPNTEAFF; DNA: TGTGCCAGCCCGCCGAACACTGAAGCTTTCTTT
V: TRBV9; D: .; J: TRBJ2-7; size: many; CDR3: CASSVVLAEQYF; DNA: TGTGCCAGCAGCGTAGTACTAGCCGAGCAGTACTTC
V: TRBV6-1; D: TRBD1; J: TRBJ2-1; size: few; CDR3: CASSKDRGYEQFF; DNA: TGTGCCAGCAGTAAGGACAGGGGGTATGAGCAGTTCTTC
V: TRBV11-3; D: .; J: TRBJ2-5; size: many; CDR3: CASSSSSETQYF; DNA: TGTGCCAGCAGCTCCTCTTCGGAGACCCAGTACTTC
V: TRBV7-8; D: TRBD1; J: TRBJ1-6; size: .; CDR3: CASSVDRVASPLHF; DNA: TGTGCCAGCAGCGTTGACAGGGTAGCTTCACCCCTCCACTTT
V: TRBV5-1; D: TRBD1; J: TRBJ2-7; size: .; CDR3: CAGSLGQGQVYKQYF; DNA: TGCGCCGGAAGCTTGGGACAGGGTCAAGTCTACAAGCAGTACTTC
V: TRBV6-1; D: TRBD1; J: TRBJ1-1; size: many; CDR3: CASSPGGIMNTEAFF; DNA: TGTGCCAGCAGTCCAGGGGGCATCATGAACACTGAAGCTTTCTTT
V: TRBV30; D: .; J: TRBJ2-2; size: .; CDR3: CAWSVEGAANTGELFF; DNA: TGTGCCTGGAGTGTGGAAGGGGCGGCGAACACCGGGGAGCTGTTTTTT
V: TRBV24-1; D: .; J: TRBJ2-1; size: many; CDR3: CATSDSELISSYNEQFF; DNA: TGTGCCACCAGTGATTCCGAATTGATTAGCTCCTACAATGAGCAGTTCTTC
V: TRBV20-1; D: .; J: TRBJ1-1; size: many; CDR3: CSARPEATEAFF; DNA: TGCAGTGCTAGACCCGAGGCTACTGAAGCTTTCTTT
V: TRBV9; D: .; J: TRBJ1-1; size: many; CDR3: CASSPGDMLEAFF; DNA: TGTGCCAGCAGCCCCGGGGACATGTTGGAAGCTTTCTTT
V: TRBV29-1; D: TRBD2; J: TRBJ2-1; size: .; CDR3: CSVGLMVPAGVSISNEQFF; DNA: TGCAGCGTTGGACTGATGGTTCCAGCGGGAGTTTCGATTAGCAATGAGCAGTTCTTC
V: TRBV5-6; D: .; J: TRBJ2-3; size: .; CDR3: CASSPRTLSSTDTQYF; DNA: TGTGCCAGCAGCCCTAGGACACTTTCTAGCACAGATACGCAGTATTTT
V: TRBV12-3/TRBV12-4; D: .; J: TRBJ1-1; size: many; CDR3: CASSFEGTEAFF; DNA: TGTGCCAGCAGTTTCGAGGGAACTGAAGCTTTCTTT
V: TRBV7-2; D: TRBD1; J: TRBJ1-2; size: .; CDR3: CASSFDRGAYGYTF; DNA: TGTGCCAGCAGCTTCGACAGGGGCGCTTATGGCTACACCTTC
V: TRBV27; D: .; J: TRBJ1-5; size: many; CDR3: CASSLFGGGEESQPQHF; DNA: TGTGCCAGCAGTTTATTTGGGGGGGGCGAGGAAAGTCAGCCCCAGCATTTT
V: TRBV6-1; D: .; J: TRBJ1-1; size: .; CDR3: CASSLMGYLTSEAFF; DNA: TGTGCCAGCAGCCTTATGGGATACTTGACTAGTGAAGCTTTCTTT
V: TRBV5-6; D: TRBD1; J: TRBJ2-7; size: many; CDR3: CASSLFGSGQGVYEQYF; DNA: TGTGCCAGCAGCTTGTTTGGATCGGGACAGGGGGTCTACGAGCAGTACTTC
V: TRBV6-5; D: .; J: TRBJ2-3; size: medium-sized; CDR3: CASSYRIGGTDTQYF; DNA: TGTGCCAGCAGTTACCGCATAGGGGGAACAGATACGCAGTATTTT
V: TRBV18; D: .; J: TRBJ1-2; size: many; CDR3: CASSPFGVQGGYGYTF; DNA: TGTGCCAGCTCACCATTTGGAGTGCAGGGTGGCTATGGCTACACCTTC
V: TRBV6-1; D: TRBD2; J: TRBJ2-2; size: few; CDR3: CASRVGGGAGGELFF; DNA: TGTGCCAGCAGAGTGGGCGGGGGGGCAGGCGGGGAGCTGTTTTTT
V: TRBV20-1; D: TRBD1; J: TRBJ1-6; size: many; CDR3: CSARGLQGASYNSPLHF; DNA: TGCAGTGCTAGAGGACTACAGGGGGCCAGCTATAATTCACCCCTCCACTTT
V: TRBV7-2; D: TRBD1; J: TRBJ2-7; size: many; CDR3: CASSLEVGTGGILYF; DNA: TGTGCCAGCAGCTTAGAGGTCGGGACAGGGGGAATTTTGTACTTC
V: TRBV12-5; D: .; J: TRBJ2-3; size: many; CDR3: CASGLGQGQYF; DNA: TGTGCTAGTGGTTTGGGGCAGGGGCAGTATTTT
V: TRBV12-3/TRBV12-4; D: TRBD2; J: TRBJ2-5; size: many; CDR3: CASRPSGRAGFETQYF; DNA: TGTGCCAGCAGACCGAGCGGGAGGGCCGGTTTTGAGACCCAGTACTTC
V: TRBV28; D: .; J: TRBJ1-2; size: few; CDR3: CAIIIYRAGYTF; DNA: TGTGCCATCATCATCTATCGGGCTGGCTACACCTTC
V: TRBV24-1; D: .; J: TRBJ1-2; size: many; CDR3: CATSDRGDGYTF; DNA: TGTGCCACCAGTGATAGGGGGGATGGCTACACCTTC
V: TRBV5-6; D: .; J: TRBJ1-5; size: many; CDR3: CASSLSWGAYQPQHF; DNA: TGTGCCAGCAGCTTGTCGTGGGGGGCCTATCAGCCCCAGCATTTT
V: TRBV18; D: .; J: TRBJ2-5; size: many; CDR3: CASSLTTEGETQYF; DNA: TGTGCCAGCTCACTGACTACCGAGGGGGAGACCCAGTACTTC
V: TRBV27; D: .; J: TRBJ1-5; size: few; CDR3: CASSFAQVSNQPQHF; DNA: TGTGCCAGCAGTTTCGCTCAGGTTAGCAATCAGCCCCAGCATTTT
V: TRBV7-9; D: .; J: TRBJ2-7; size: many; CDR3: CASSPQDEQYF; DNA: TGTGCCAGCAGCCCCCAGGACGAGCAGTACTTC
V: TRBV20-1; D: .; J: TRBJ1-6; size: many; CDR3: CSARRLNLNSPLHF; DNA: TGCAGTGCTAGGAGACTGAACCTAAATTCACCCCTCCACTTT
V: TRBV7-2; D: .; J: TRBJ2-7; size: many; CDR3: CASSLAGRGPYEQYF; DNA: TGTGCCAGCAGCTTAGCGGGCCGCGGACCCTACGAGCAGTACTTC
V: TRBV19; D: .; J: TRBJ2-7; size: few; CDR3: CASSIRDTVTYEQYF; DNA: TGTGCCAGTAGTATCCGTGACACCGTCACCTACGAGCAGTACTTC